The 24 T cell receptor beta chains below were found in one sample sequenced in a study of tumor-infiltrating lymphocytes in primary liver carcinoma. Unsorted whole blood supplied the blood RNA, and germline DNA was isolated too. The researchers produced TCR beta cDNA from approximately 0.45 ug total RNA with a constant-region primer. What produced the TCR beta libraries was three nested multiplex PCR rounds using slightly modified ARM-PCR. TRBV1-TRBV30 forward primers paired with a C-beta reverse primer drove the first two PCR rounds, ten to eleven cycles each. TCRdb independently ran MiXCR on the multiplex PCR reads; one entry per CDR3 protein. The table shows nearly 200,000 distinct CDR3 sequences, with almost 65% occurring only once. The sample consisted of peripheral blood. These receptors were taken from a woman aged 60 to 75 with primary liver carcinoma and hepatitis B virus infection.

This clonotype was seen ten or more times. This chain links TRBV28 with TRBJ2-1; D remains ambiguous. V shed 3 bases and J shed 0 bases, with 6 bases lying between them. This CDR3 has 14 residues. The germline V gene encodes CDR1 MDHEN and CDR2 SYDVKM. As DNA, the CDR3 is TGTGCCAGCAGTTTGAGTAACTCCTACAATGAGCAGTTCTTC. This gives the protein CASSLSNSYNEQFF.

Remarks on this clonotype: One base away lies a much larger clone, so this may be a sequencing read error. The chain joins TRBV4-1 to TRBJ2-2; 8 positions agree with TRBD2. The length of the CDR3 is 16 residues. Germline CDR1 MGHRA, CDR2 YSYEKL. The V and J ends lost 8 bases and 6 bases, in that order; junction bases with no gene match: 14. The CDR3 spells CASHNGGLVTSGELFF. The CDR3 DNA sequence: TGCGCCAGCCATAACGGGGGACTAGTTACGTCCGGGGAGCTGTTTTTT.

The chain employs TRBV11-1 and TRBJ2-1, with D perhaps being TRBD1 or TRBD2 (5 bases each). CDR3 length: 19 amino acids. Deletions cut 3 bases from V and 4 bases from J, with 25 bases between. Germline CDR1 is SGHAT and CDR2 is FQDESV (reference sequence). CDR3 amino acids: CASSLGLGGAGTLYNEQFF. CDR3 in DNA: TGTGCCAGCAGCTTGGGGCTAGGTGGCGCCGGGACCCTTTACAATGAGCAGTTCTTC.

In the case of this clonotype: Mismatch with germline at one junction end may stem from a read error. This sequence joins TRBV28 and TRBJ1-1, with 8 bases fitting TRBD1. The CDR3 is 13 amino acids. Germline V gives CDR1 MDHEN, CDR2 SYDVKM. CDR3 sequence: CASSSSDRVGASF. CDR3 sequence (DNA): TGTGCCAGCAGTTCGTCGGACAGGGTTGGGGCTTCCTTT.

Details on this clonotype: One end of the junction fails to match germline, which may point to a read error. The chain is built from TRBV12-3 or TRBV12-4 and TRBJ2-7; 10 bases fit TRBD1. The CDR3 extends over 14 amino acids. This chain's CDR3 is CASSMGTGDYEQYF. The DNA for the CDR3 is TGTGCCAGCAGTATGGGGACAGGGGACTACGAGCAGTATTTC.

This clonotype was observed many times. The V gene is TRBV5-1, the J gene TRBJ2-1; a weak D match, TRBD2 (6 bases). The germline CDR1 and CDR2 sequences are SGHRS and YFSETQ. This CDR3 has 15 residues. V lost 4 bases, J lost 4 bases, and 15 bases lay in between. The CDR3, as DNA: TGCGCCAGCAGCCTTGATAGCGGTGTTTACAATGAGCAGTTCTTC. Protein product: CASSLDSGVYNEQFF.

Notes on this clonotype: Given the absence of the conserved phenylalanine or tryptophan at the CDR3 end, a read error is likely. The DNA is left out, because the CDR3 cannot be placed on it with certainty; the CDR3 is given as TCRdb lists it. The rearrangement uses TRBV14 and TRBJ2-1; the D call in the table, TRBD1, was not verified against the DNA. The length of the CDR3 is 16 amino acids, counting both ends. Germline lookup yields CDR1 SGHDN and CDR2 FVKESK. CDR3 loop: CASSHWTGETYNELFS.

In regard to this clonotype: This sequence may be a read error, since a much larger clone differs from it by one base. The V and J genes are TRBV4-1 and TRBJ2-3; D is possibly TRBD1 or TRBD2 (5 bases each). CDR1 MGHRA and CDR2 YSYEKL come from the germline V gene. The CDR3 totals 19 residues. V was pared by 3 bases and J by 1 base, with 23 bases between. For the CDR3, the DNA is TGCGCCAGCAGCCATCGACGGGCACCCCGGGGCTCTGGCACAGATACGCAGTATTTT. Translation gives CASSHRRAPRGSGTDTQYF.

On this clonotype: A junction end diverges from the germline sequence, so it may reflect a read error. This rearrangement joins TRBV11-2 to TRBJ1-2; D remains unclear. Germline CDR1 and CDR2: SGHAT and FQNNGV. This CDR3 is built from 12 residues. CDR3 loop: CACSLVDFGYTF. The CDR3 DNA reads as TGTGCCTGCAGCTTAGTGGATTTTGGCTACACCTTT.

This clonotype was observed a handful of times. Being one base from a much bigger clone, this may be a read error. The chain employs TRBV4-2 and TRBJ1-2, with D possibly matching TRBD1 (6 bases). There are 13 residues in the CDR3. V lost 1 base and J lost 10, with 13 bases in between. Germline lookup yields CDR1 LGHNA and CDR2 YNFKEQ. In DNA form, the CDR3 reads TGTGCCAGCAGCCAAGCAGGGGTAGGAGACTACACCTTC. This codes for CASSQAGVGDYTF.

To note about this clonotype: A junction end diverges from the germline sequence, so it may reflect a read error. The chain couples TRBV13 to TRBJ2-7; 8 nucleotides line up with TRBD1. This CDR3 has 15 residues. Germline CDR1 reads PRHDT; CDR2 reads FYEKMQ (reference sequence). CDR3 in DNA: TGTGCCAGCAGTTTGGGGGACAGGAGCTCCTACAAGCAGTACTTC. This encodes CASSLGDRSSYKQYF.

V is TRBV7-8 and J is TRBJ2-7; D possibly uses TRBD1 or TRBD2 (5 bases each). The CDR3 contains 15 residues. With 4 bases removed from V and 5 bases from J, the gap between germline ends came to 18 bases. Looked up from germline, CDR1 is SGHVS and CDR2 is FQNEAQ. The DNA for the CDR3 is TGTGCCAGCAGCTCAATCTCCGGGACCAATAACGAGCAGTACTTC. Protein: CASSSISGTNNEQYF.

The chain is built from TRBV4-1 and TRBJ2-2; D gene uncertain. Looked up from germline, CDR1 is MGHRA and CDR2 is YSYEKL. V dropped 1 base and J dropped 9 bases, with 15 bases sitting between them. The CDR3 has 15 amino acids. CDR3 sequence reads: CASSQVRTWVRELFF. CDR3 nucleotides: TGCGCCAGCAGCCAAGTCAGGACGTGGGTCAGGGAGCTGTTTTTT.

Comments on this clonotype: The junction shows a germline mismatch at one end, possibly a read error. The chain employs TRBV7-9 and TRBJ1-5, with D maybe TRBD1 (5 bases). The CDR3 length is 15 residues. The germline gives CDR1 SEHNR, CDR2 FQNEAQ (reference sequence). In DNA, the CDR3 is TGTACCAGCAGCTCCGGGACCCACAAGAACCAGTCCCAGCATTTT. This translates into CTSSSGTHKNQSQHF.

Note on this clonotype: At one boundary the junction diverges from the germline segment, which might be a read error. Written as DNA, the CDR3 is TGTGCCAGCCGCTTAGTTTCAGGGGCCTACGAGCAGTACTTC. Its translation: CASRLVSGAYEQYF. The chain employs TRBV7-9 and TRBJ2-7; TRBD1 is a possible D gene (6 bases). The CDR3 spans 14 residues. From germline, CDR1 is SEHNR and CDR2 FQNEAQ (reference sequence). Looking up the rest from reference TRBV7-9 and TRBJ2-7 gives the full variable domain: DTGVSQNPRHKITKRGQNVTFRCDPISEHNRLYWYRQTLGQGPEFLTYFQNEAQLEKSRLLSDRFSAERPKGSFSTLEIQRTEQGDSAMYLCASRLVSGAYEQYFGPGTRLTVT.

The V call is TRBV25-1, the J call TRBJ2-5; no clear D gene. Germline V gene sequence: CDR1 MGHDK, CDR2 SYGVNS. V lost 1 base and J lost 12, with 15 bases in between. The CDR3 length is 13 residues. The CDR3 is CASSEFGSLGKYF. In DNA, the CDR3 is TGTGCCAGCAGTGAATTTGGAAGTCTGGGCAAGTACTTC.

This clonotype came up a few times. The gene calls are TRBV7-9 and TRBJ2-1, with unresolved D. CDR3 length: 12 residues. V lost 1 base and J 10 bases, leaving 8 bases between the germline ends. CDR1 SEHNR and CDR2 FQNEAQ come from the germline V gene (reference sequence). Here the CDR3 DNA reads TGTGCCAGCAGCTTAGTGGGGTTCGAGCAGTTCTTC. It encodes CASSLVGFEQFF.

With regard to this clonotype: The germline gene is not matched at one end of the junction; a read error may be the cause. The genes are TRBV11-1 and TRBJ2-3, with D tentatively TRBD1 (5 bases). Per germline, CDR1 SGHAT and CDR2 FQDESV (reference sequence). There are 15 residues in the CDR3. The CDR3 region is CACSLLAGKTDTQCF. Written as DNA, the CDR3 is TGTGCCTGCAGCTTATTGGCAGGGAAGACAGATACGCAGTGTTTT.

This clonotype was counted many times. J is TRBJ1-6 and V is TRBV6-5, with D uncertain. CDR3 length equals 16 residues. The germline gives CDR1 MNHEY, CDR2 SVGAGI. Trimming left V 0 bases short and J 7 bases short, with 13 bases between. The CDR3 sequence is CASSYSGSSENSPLHF. DNA of the CDR3: TGTGCCAGCAGTTACTCTGGGAGCTCGGAGAATTCACCCCTCCACTTT.

About this clonotype itself: The CDR3 does not close with the conserved phenylalanine or tryptophan, likely indicating a read error. V usage is TRBV29-1 and J usage is TRBJ2-7; tentatively, D is TRBD1 (5 bases). This CDR3 spans 13 amino acids. Germline V gene lookup returns CDR1 SQVTM and CDR2 ANQGSEA. V shed 4 bases and J shed 6 bases, with 16 bases lying between them. The DNA of the CDR3 is TGCAGCGTTGTCCAGGGATCCTTCTGCGAGCAGTACCTC. Protein: CSVVQGSFCEQYL.

In the case of this clonotype: The junction departs from germline at one end; a sequencing error may be responsible. The CDR3 coding sequence is TGTGCCTGCAGTTCTACGGGGGGCAGAAACACTGAAGCTTTCTTT. Protein product: CACSSTGGRNTEAFF. This chain links TRBV6-6 with TRBJ1-1; possibly TRBD1 for D (6 bases). The CDR3 has 15 residues. Germline assignment: CDR1 MNHNY and CDR2 SVGAGI (reference sequence).

This clonotype was detected only a few times. The chain employs TRBV28 and TRBJ2-3; D possibly matches TRBD1 or TRBD2 (5 bases each). Between the trimmed V and J ends, which lost 3 bases and 5 bases, there was a span of 12 bases. This CDR3 has 14 residues. CDR1 and CDR2 (germline): MDHEN, SYDVKM. The CDR3 DNA follows: TGTGCCAGCAGTTTGGGGACCCCTATAGATACGCAGTATTTT. It translates to CASSLGTPIDTQYF. The full variable domain, in which reference TRBV28 and TRBJ2-3 provide the parts outside the CDR3, is DVKVTQSSRYLVKRTGEKVFLECVQDMDHENMFWYRQDPGLGLRLIYFSYDVKMKEKGDIPEGYSVSREKKERFSLILESASTNQTSMYLCASSLGTPIDTQYFGPGTRLTVL.

Of note for this clonotype: This clone may be a read error of a much larger clone one base away. This chain uses TRBV6-2 or TRBV6-3 with TRBJ2-5; 14 bases are shared with TRBD2. The CDR3 is 16 amino acids. The trim removed 6 bases at V and 4 bases at J, leaving 7 bases unmatched. Germline V lookup: CDR1 MNHEY, CDR2 SVGEGT. CDR3: CASSQGLAGVGETQYF. Written as DNA, the CDR3 is TGTGCCAGCAGCCAGGGACTAGCGGGAGTAGGAGAGACCCAGTACTTC.

Details on this clonotype: A much bigger clone sits one base away, suggesting this may be a read error. V is TRBV4-1 and J is TRBJ2-5; 7 positions match TRBD2. Germline CDR1 reads MGHRA; CDR2 reads YSYEKL. The CDR3 totals 16 residues. V shed 1 base and J 4 bases; nucleotides not matched to a gene: 9. CDR3 region: CASSQAMAGVGETQYF. CDR3 in DNA: TGCGCCAGCAGCCAAGCAATGGCGGGAGTAGGAGAGACCCAGTACTTC.